The rows below give T cell receptor beta chains drawn from one sample of a study of T cell responses to AZD1222 COVID-19 vaccine. Some clones are missing from TCRdb's copy, which holds only in-frame ones; the method was immunoSEQ multiplex PCR. Altogether 250,000 to 300,000 clones are present, 90% to 95% being singletons, with the ten largest covering approximately 0.52%. The starting material was peripheral blood, obtained 28 days after the second AZD1222 dose. The source is an adult who received the AZD1222 COVID-19 vaccine. The CDR3 runs from the conserved cysteine through the conserved F or W. Each record gives: clone size, V gene, D gene, J gene, CDR3 protein, CDR3 DNA. D genes are given only for firm matches. Rows give clone size only sometimes, using once, few, many, or a class for an expanded clone.

>.|TRBV28|.|TRBJ1-1
CASRSGDFMNTEAFF
TGTGCCAGCAGATCAGGTGACTTTATGAACACTGAAGCTTTCTTT
>once|TRBV7-2|.|TRBJ1-2
CASSLSNTAQDGYTF
TGTGCCAGCAGCTTATCGAACACCGCTCAGGATGGCTACACCTTC
>.|TRBV5-5|.|TRBJ2-7
CASSMELKGEQYF
TGTGCCAGCAGCATGGAGTTGAAAGGCGAGCAGTACTTC
>.|TRBV28|.|TRBJ2-2
CASSTTGELFF
TGTGCCAGCAGTACGACCGGGGAGCTGTTTTTT
>once|TRBV4-1|TRBD1|TRBJ1-5
CASSQDLGGYNQPQHF
TGCGCCAGCAGCCAAGATCTAGGGGGCTACAATCAGCCCCAGCATTTT
>.|TRBV28|.|TRBJ1-2
CASSPPGVGSGYTF
TGTGCCAGCAGCCCGCCAGGCGTAGGGTCGGGCTACACCTTC
>.|TRBV16|.|TRBJ2-7
CASSQNRGFEQYF
TGTGCCAGCAGCCAAAATCGGGGGTTCGAGCAGTACTTC
>.|TRBV7-9|.|TRBJ2-7
CASSLVGPTYEQYF
TGTGCCAGCAGCTTGGTCGGGCCTACCTACGAGCAGTACTTC
>.|TRBV14|TRBD2|TRBJ2-1
CASSLGTSGAPWLNEQFF
TGTGCCAGCAGCCTGGGGACTAGCGGGGCCCCCTGGCTCAATGAGCAGTTCTTC
>once|TRBV20-1|.|TRBJ1-5
CSASDAGGGDQPQHF
TGCAGTGCTAGTGACGCGGGGGGCGGGGATCAGCCCCAGCATTTT
>.|TRBV6-2/TRBV6-3|.|TRBJ1-5
CASSYSQFSNQPQHF
TGTGCCAGCAGTTACAGCCAGTTTAGCAATCAGCCCCAGCATTTT